These T cell receptor beta chains were read from a single sample in a study of cytomegalovirus exposure and HLA in healthy donors. TCRdb keeps only in-frame clones here, not all; method: immunoSEQ multiplex PCR. With 50,000 or so clones in the sample, the ten largest clones hold 25% to 30%. Specimen: PBMCs. The source is a man aged 35 to 55 in good health and CMV-seropositive. The CDR3 runs from the conserved cysteine through the conserved F or W. D genes are given only for firm matches.

j_call	d_call	v_call	cdr3_nt	cdr3_aa
TRBJ1-2	TRBD1	TRBV6-5	TGTGCCAGCAGTATACAGGGGCCAAAGGACTATGGCTACACCTTC	CASSIQGPKDYGYTF
TRBJ1-6	NA	TRBV7-9	TGTGCCAGCAGCCACGGGACACCGGATAATTCACCCCTCCACTTT	CASSHGTPDNSPLHF
TRBJ1-4	TRBD1	TRBV28	TGTGCCAGCAGTCCCGGGACAGGGGGCGGGAAACTGTTTTTT	CASSPGTGGGKLFF
TRBJ2-3	TRBD2	TRBV5-1	TGCGCCAGCAGCTTGGACGGCGGGGGGGCCGCAGATACGCAGTATTTT	CASSLDGGGAADTQYF
TRBJ2-7	TRBD2	TRBV6-5	TGTGCCAGCGGGACTAACTCCTACGAGCAGTACTTC	CASGTNSYEQYF
TRBJ1-6	TRBD1	TRBV30	TGTGCCTGGAGTGACAGGGGGAGAGCTTATAATTCACCCCTCCACTTT	CAWSDRGRAYNSPLHF
TRBJ1-2	NA	TRBV19	TGTGCCAGTAGGGGCGAGGAGGGTAACTATGGCTACACCTTC	CASRGEEGNYGYTF
TRBJ1-2	NA	TRBV4-3	TGCGCCAGCAGCCAAGAGAGTAGAGGAGGCGGCTACACCTTC	CASSQESRGGGYTF
TRBJ2-2	TRBD1	TRBV2	TGTGCCAGCAGCGTAGGGGGCGTCACCGGGGAGCTGTTTTTT	CASSVGGVTGELFF
TRBJ1-1	NA	TRBV2	TGTGCCAGCAGTGCGTTGGCGGATAACACTGAAGCTTTCTTT	CASSALADNTEAFF
TRBJ2-1	NA	TRBV19	TGTGCCAGTAGTACGGGGGACTCCTACAATGAGCAGTTCTTC	CASSTGDSYNEQFF
TRBJ2-2	NA	TRBV9	TGTGCCAGCAGCACTTGGACCGGGGAGCTGTTTTTT	CASSTWTGELFF
TRBJ2-7	TRBD1	TRBV7-2	TGTGCCAGCAGCCGAGGGGGCGTTGACGAGCAGTACTTC	CASSRGGVDEQYF
TRBJ1-2	NA	TRBV5-5	TGTGCCAGCAGCTCAGGACTCTATGGCTACACCTTC	CASSSGLYGYTF
TRBJ2-3	TRBD2	TRBV19	TGTGCCAGTAGTACCAGGACTAGCGGGGGCACAGATACGCAGTATTTT	CASSTRTSGGTDTQYF
TRBJ1-1	NA	TRBV7-8	TGTGCCAGCAGCCCTGAGTGGGGGGAAGAAGCTTTCTTT	CASSPEWGEEAFF
TRBJ2-3	NA	TRBV7-9	TGTGCCAGCAGCTTACGGTCAGACAAGAGGGTCACAGATACGCAGTATTTT	CASSLRSDKRVTDTQYF
TRBJ2-4	NA	TRBV6-6	TGTGCCAGCAGTCTAGAGGCAGTAAACATTCAGTACTTC	CASSLEAVNIQYF
TRBJ2-1	NA	TRBV4-3	TGCGCCAGCAGCCCAGAACTCTACAATGAGCAGTTCTTC	CASSPELYNEQFF
TRBJ2-7	NA	TRBV28	TGTGCCAGTCACAGGTCAGGTTTCTACGAGCAGTACTTC	CASHRSGFYEQYF
TRBJ2-2	TRBD2	TRBV30	TGTGCCTGGAGTACTGGCGGGGGAGGCACCGGGGAGCTGTTTTTT	CAWSTGGGGTGELFF
TRBJ2-1	TRBD2	TRBV14	TGTGCCACCGATGCGATAGCGGGAGGGATCAATGAGCAGTTCTTC	CATDAIAGGINEQFF
TRBJ2-2	TRBD1	TRBV10-3	TGTGCCAACCAGGGGGTCCTTGCCGGGGAGCTGTTTTTT	CANQGVLAGELFF
TRBJ2-7	NA	TRBV6-5	TGTGCCAGCAGTTACACTAGCTCAACCTACGAGCAGTACTTC	CASSYTSSTYEQYF
TRBJ2-7	TRBD1	TRBV19	TGTGCCAGTAGTCTGGGACAGGGGGTCTACGAGCAGTACTTC	CASSLGQGVYEQYF
TRBJ1-4	NA	TRBV2	TGTGCCAGCAGTGAGACCCACCGGGGTGAAAAACTGTTTTTT	CASSETHRGEKLFF
TRBJ1-1	TRBD1	TRBV27	TGTGCCAGCAGTCCTTCCTGGCAGGGGGGTATGGACACTGAAGCTTTCTTT	CASSPSWQGGMDTEAFF
TRBJ2-3	TRBD2	TRBV11-3	TGTGCCAGCAGCTATGGACTAGCCCCTGGGGGTACGCAGTATTTT	CASSYGLAPGGTQYF
TRBJ1-1	NA	TRBV7-9	TGTGCCAGCAGCTTAGGTCGCTTGGGCTACACTGAAGCTTTCTTT	CASSLGRLGYTEAFF
TRBJ1-1	NA	TRBV11-2	TGTGCCAGCAGCTTAGGGAGCTCGAACACTGAAGCTTTCTTT	CASSLGSSNTEAFF
TRBJ2-3	NA	TRBV5-1	TGCGCCAGCAGCCGAAGAGGGGGATACGGGACAGATACGCAGTATTTT	CASSRRGGYGTDTQYF
TRBJ2-7	NA	TRBV7-3	TGTGCCAGCAGCTTGGCGGCGGGCCCGACTTACGAGCAGTACTTC	CASSLAAGPTYEQYF
TRBJ2-7	NA	TRBV7-8	TGTGCCAGCAGCCCCCCCAGGAGGGGTCCCTACGAGCAGTACTTC	CASSPPRRGPYEQYF
TRBJ2-2	NA	TRBV27	TGTGCCAGCAGCCTCACTAGGAACGGGGAGCTGTTTTTT	CASSLTRNGELFF
TRBJ1-5	NA	TRBV7-9	TGTGCCAGCAGCCCCGGTGGTCAGCCCCAGCATTTT	CASSPGGQPQHF
TRBJ1-5	NA	TRBV19	TGTGCCAGTAGTACCCTAATGGGGCGCCAGCATTTT	CASSTLMGRQHF
TRBJ2-7	NA	TRBV5-1	TGCGCCAGCAGCCCTCACCAGGGAGGCTACGAGCAGTACTTC	CASSPHQGGYEQYF
TRBJ1-2	NA	TRBV6-5	TGTGCCAGCAGTCGAGGGGGGGGCGGATTGAACGGCTACACCTTC	CASSRGGGGLNGYTF
TRBJ2-7	NA	TRBV6-1	TGTGCCAGCAGGGGGAGGGGGTCCTACGAGCAGTACTTC	CASRGRGSYEQYF
TRBJ2-7	TRBD2	TRBV9	TGTGCCAGCAGCTCCGGCCGGGCGGGGGGGTTTTACGAGCAGTACTTC	CASSSGRAGGFYEQYF
TRBJ2-7	NA	TRBV25-1	TGTGCCAGCCAGGCGTCCTACGAGCAGTACTTC	CASQASYEQYF
TRBJ1-2	NA	TRBV15	TGTGCCACCAGCAGATTTTCCAGGCTTGATAATGGCTACACCTTC	CATSRFSRLDNGYTF
TRBJ2-5	TRBD1	TRBV5-4	TGTGCCAGCAGCTCCGCAGGGGGCGTACGGGAGACCCAGTACTTC	CASSSAGGVRETQYF
TRBJ2-7	TRBD2	TRBV7-9	TGTGCCAGCAGCTTAGCGACTAGCACCTCCTACGAGCAGTACTTC	CASSLATSTSYEQYF
TRBJ1-2	NA	TRBV6-4	TGTGCCAGCAGTGACTCGGAAGGGGCAGGCTATGGCTACACCTTC	CASSDSEGAGYGYTF
TRBJ1-2	NA	TRBV6-8	TGTGCCAGGCCTTCCGCGGCAGCCGAGAGGGGCTACACCTTC	CARPSAAAERGYTF
TRBJ2-7	NA	TRBV28	TGTGCCAGCAGTTCCACAGGGCAGGGTGTCTCCTACGAGCAGTACTTC	CASSSTGQGVSYEQYF
TRBJ1-6	NA	TRBV30	TGTGCCTGGAGGGACAGCTATAATTCACCCCTCCACTTT	CAWRDSYNSPLHF
TRBJ2-7	TRBD1	TRBV10-3	TGTGCCATCACTAGGACAGGGAGCTCCTACGAGCAGTACTTC	CAITRTGSSYEQYF
TRBJ2-2	NA	TRBV29-1	TGCAGCGTCAACTCCCCAACGGGGGAGCTGTTTTTT	CSVNSPTGELFF
TRBJ2-1	NA	TRBV14	TGTGCCAGCAGCCCTCTGGGGGCAGACAATGAGCAGTTCTTC	CASSPLGADNEQFF
TRBJ2-5	NA	TRBV20-1	TGCAGTCCCGAACTCCAAGAGACCCAGTACTTC	CSPELQETQYF
TRBJ2-4	TRBD1	TRBV6-5	TGTGCCAGCCCGCCTCTGGGGGACAGTCAAAACATTCAGTACTTC	CASPPLGDSQNIQYF
TRBJ2-5	TRBD1	TRBV5-1	TGCGCCAGCAGTTGGCGTCCTACAGGGGTGTCGGAGACCCAGTACTTC	CASSWRPTGVSETQYF
TRBJ2-7	NA	TRBV5-6	TGTGCCAGCAGCTTGCTACAGTCCTACGAGCAGTACTTC	CASSLLQSYEQYF
TRBJ2-5	TRBD1	TRBV28	TGTGCCAGCACCGACTCCGACAGGGGGCCCCAAGAGACCCAGTACTTC	CASTDSDRGPQETQYF
TRBJ1-1	NA	TRBV12-5	TGTGCTAGTGGTTTGGTACTTTCAGGGAACACTGAAGCTTTCTTT	CASGLVLSGNTEAFF
TRBJ2-3	TRBD2	TRBV28	TGTGCCAGCAGTTTATTTGCGACTAGCCGGGTGCGAACGCAGTATTTT	CASSLFATSRVRTQYF
TRBJ1-2	NA	TRBV5-1	TGCGCCAGCAGCTTCTTGGGGCGAGCTAACTATGGCTACACCTTC	CASSFLGRANYGYTF
TRBJ1-4	NA	TRBV6-5	TGTGCCAGCAGAGGACAGATTAATGAAAAACTGTTTTTT	CASRGQINEKLFF